This entry concerns a single T cell receptor beta chain. It lacks a known antigen. Nothing much larger sits one base from this clone, and base qualities are not available. The cohort consisted of 670 or so healthy bone marrow donors. Cohort members were all nominally healthy when sampled, although unrecorded immune exposures were likely present. The donor was CMV seropositive and belonged to the group of 270 or so seropositive cohort members. Each donor provided a peripheral blood sample, and peripheral blood mononuclear cells were used for TCR beta sequencing. Genomic DNA extraction from the blood cell samples was performed with the Qiagen DNeasy Blood Extraction Kit. Receptor libraries were prepared by the immunoSEQ multiplex PCR assay. A mixture of 60 forward primers for TCR Vbeta segments and 13 reverse primers for TCR Jbeta segments was used in the multiplex PCR. The CDR3 region of rearranged TCR beta genes was amplified from genomic DNA with a multiplex PCR assay. Amplified TCR beta libraries were sequenced as 87-base-pair reads on the Illumina HiSeq System. The original pipeline was this. A later analysis tallied about 77 million unique TCR beta chains across the 610 or so repertoires, and about 10 million of those chains were shared by two or more donors. To remove PCR and sequencing errors, raw reads were error-corrected and collapsed into unique sequences using a nearest-neighbor algorithm that merged closely related sequences. Alignment of CDR3 sequences to IMGT reference sequences was used to assign V, D and J gene segments. For a sequence to be retained, a match of at least six nucleotides was required to both a V gene segment and a J gene segment. A rearrangement counted as productive if the CDR3 had no stop codons and remained in frame with V and J, and every other rearrangement counted as non-productive. CDR3 was defined according to IMGT convention as the region running from the second conserved V-encoded cysteine to the conserved J-encoded phenylalanine. In an earlier analysis of more than 550 of the donors, sequences lacking an unambiguous match to a single V gene segment were excluded. An earlier analysis of 587 of the donors classified V segments as functional when productive rearrangements were above 56.7% and as segregating when the standard deviation between donors was above 5%. A statistical classification framework was built to diagnose cytomegalovirus status from the catalog of TCR beta chain sequences. In a later analysis, V and J genes were assigned by comparing TCR nucleotide sequences against IMGT/GENE-DB human TR gene sequences. The TCRdist pipeline was used in a later analysis to assign CDR3 sequences and most-parsimonious VDJ recombination scenarios. A later analysis defined each TCR beta chain by its CDR3 amino acid sequence plus V-gene family, and excluded reads lacking a unique V-gene family. In a later analysis, around 650 highly shared, low-generation-probability nucleotide sequences were removed to address suspected cross-contamination and a sequencing artifact. In a later analysis, a clonal expansion index for each public chain was calculated from normalized within-repertoire ranks of inferred template counts. In a later analysis, generation probabilities were computed using a VDJ recombination model fitted to out-of-frame rearrangements, and the results were checked against IGoR. A later analysis scored TCR-TCR, TCR-HLA and TCR-CMV co-occurrence with hypergeometric tests, applying a repertoire-size bias correction to TCR pairs. In a later analysis, false discovery rates were estimated by permuting HLA or CMV assignments 20 times. In a later analysis, co-occurring TCRs were grouped with DBSCAN, and TCRdist sequence similarity was added when clustering was performed within HLA-allele-positive subsets. For co-occurrence clustering, repertoires with fewer than 30,000 or more than 120,000 public chains were excluded, along with roughly 5 repertoires with anomalous nucleotide sharing. Here the immuneACCESS table is served through TCRdb, limited to in-frame sequences with V and J called. Missing clones are a known gap in these copies; in checked studies unresolved V genes cover under half, and the rest lacks a known reason. D and trimming were read from the DNA, whereas the V and J calls and clone size are those reported in that table. This sample lists about 140,000 clones; just under 85% were detected once. Of the sample, 1.4% falls within the top ten clones.

This entry is derived from a study of cytomegalovirus exposure and HLA in healthy donors (dated by TCRdb to between 2016 and 2019). Regarding the study in general: In an earlier analysis of about 560 of the donors, less than 350 Gb of sequence data and some 100 million unique TCR beta sequences from about 179 million T cells were reported. Roughly 310 gigabases of sequencing data and approximately 85 million unique TCR sequences were included in an early release covering 500 to 750 HLA-typed donors. The genetic ancestry cluster associated with self-reported Caucasian donors included about 81% of the roughly 400 genotyped donors. The study aimed to test whether cataloging public T cell receptors could reveal signatures of past pathogen exposure. The study used immunosequencing to profile the T cell repertoires of approximately 690 subjects and linked those repertoires to cytomegalovirus serostatus. Along with the approximately 700-subject first cohort, a separate validation cohort of 120 different subjects was used. To predict cytomegalovirus infection status, the study combined high-throughput TCR immunosequencing, statistical association of individual TCRs with disease status, and machine learning. In a later analysis, previously published TCR beta repertoires from 550 to 700 donors were re-analyzed and high-resolution HLA genotyping was added so that TCR occurrence patterns could be studied. Rather than drawing on any new phenotypic data, the later analysis identified candidate immune exposures from TCR beta sequences and the way those sequences occurred across donors. To decide whether each TCR beta V gene segment behaved as functional or pseudogenic, an earlier analysis of approximately 590 of the donors relied on high-throughput TCR beta sequencing. Donor age, sex, ethnicity and CMV serostatus were compiled together with the repertoire data. In a later genetic analysis, genome-wide SNP genotypes for about three fifths of the roughly 670 donors were used, and that subset was treated as a discovery cohort. Every discovery cohort repertoire had been produced on one sequencing platform. Class I and class II HLA loci were covered by the typing at four-digit resolution. Typing coverage differed by locus: A, B, C, DRB1 and DQB1 were typed in roughly 629-630 donors, DQA1 in about 500, DPA1 in 600 to 610, and DPB1 in 472. A handful of DR-DQ haplotypes were handled as single units for association and clustering because linkage in the cohort was strong. Among 300 to 450 genotyped donors of the cohort, an average of 235,054 unique TCR beta nucleotide sequences were sequenced per donor, around 20% of them non-productive.

Results and caveats for the whole study, not just this receptor: Compared with equally common non-associated chains, HLA-associated TCR beta chains in a later analysis were more clonally expanded and had lower generation probabilities. Immune exposure information for the cohort was limited to CMV serostatus. Because the 87-base-pair reads could not distinguish some IMGT-functional V segments, including TRBV6-2 and TRBV6-3, those segments were excluded. An earlier analysis of around 500 of the donors showed that most TCR beta V segments appeared in productive rearrangements either about 90% or about 30% of the time, which broadly matched IMGT annotations. The study gave a list of around 170 TCR beta chains associated with cytomegalovirus. Most CMV-associated TCR beta chains appeared to be HLA-restricted in a later analysis, and the HLA associations seemed to be driven largely by CMV exposure. When HLA alleles, especially DR and DQ, strongly co-occurred, attributing TCR associations to individual alleles was difficult. At a false discovery rate of 0.05, a later analysis linked about 16,000 TCR beta sequences to specific HLA alleles. The cohort was sequenced for TCR beta chains only, and without alpha or paired-chain data the features that could be detected were limited. A cluster of highly shared sequence variants was judged likely to be a technical artifact of the sequencing pipeline. Correlated functional status among segregating V segments might be attributable to linkage disequilibrium, but an unknown experimental factor could not be ruled out. A further reported finding was that TCR beta sequences accurately predicted the HLA-A and HLA-B alleles for most subjects in the first cohort. According to a later analysis, TCR association rates differed among HLA loci, with DRB1 alleles showing the most associated TCRs and HLA-C alleles showing the fewest. In vitro tests confirmed that three of the cytomegalovirus-associated TCR beta chains recognize cytomegalovirus antigens. In both the original and validation cohorts, the classifier was reported to diagnose cytomegalovirus status with high specificity and sensitivity. According to the authors, the approach could potentially be generalized to other disease states and immunological phenotypes. Because HLA typing was missing for some donors at each locus, association tests included only the typed subset. About 17 rarely observed V segments, including chromosome 9 orphons, were excluded from the earlier analysis of some 590 of the donors because counts were too low. Compared with the 666-donor mean, donors in an Asian-associated ancestry cluster had fewer N-insertions in productive TCRs, according to a later genetic analysis. Sequencing depth was assumed to be roughly uniform across donors in the presence/absence analyses, though that assumption may not hold. In a later analysis, several top co-occurrence clusters were reported to appear linked to parvovirus B19, influenza, CMV and Epstein-Barr virus. An association between a missense DCLRE1C variant and V-gene and J-gene trimming of TCR beta chains was found in a later genetic analysis and replicated in an independent cohort. Most TCR sequences were seen in very few donors, while some public TCRs were found in many individuals.

The CDR3 sequence holds 13 residues, the cysteine and phenylalanine included. Only the CDR3 portion is preserved as DNA: 39 bases, with reading frame beginning at the first base. V is clipped by 5 bases and J by 1 base, and the sequence between their germline boundaries is 9 bases long. Via the germline V gene (reference sequence), CDR1 is MNHEY and CDR2 SMNVEV. Recombination linked TRBV27 to TRBJ2-7; TRBD1 is possibly the D segment (6 matching bases). The source material was PBMCs. The receptor was derived from a man aged 25 to 45 in good health and CMV-seropositive. Here the CDR3 is given as CASSRDTSYEQYF. At the DNA level, the sequence is TGTGCCAGCAGTCGGGACACTTCCTACGAGCAGTACTTC.